The rows below give T cell receptor beta chains drawn from one sample of a study of technical replicates of blood from a few donors. Sequenced by immunoSEQ multiplex PCR; TCRdb stores in-frame clones only, minus some. The sample lists 50,000 to 70,000 clones; about nine tenths were seen once. Sequenced sample: PBMCs. The receptors come from a human donor in good health. Some clones in this sample may be carry-over from other donors' samples. CDR3s include the opening cysteine and the closing phenylalanine or tryptophan. D genes are given only for firm matches. Expanded clones are given a class, and other clones once, few, many or no size at all.

>-|TRBV20-1|-|TRBJ2-1
CSARIGEGQFF
TGCAGTGCTAGAATCGGGGAAGGGCAGTTCTTC
>TRBD1|TRBV6-1|-|TRBJ2-4
CASSATGVQNIQYF
TGTGCCAGCAGTGCTACAGGGGTGCAAAACATTCAGTACTTC
>-|TRBV5-6|-|TRBJ2-2
CASSNRQHTGELFF
TGTGCCAGCAGCAACCGACAGCACACCGGGGAGCTGTTTTTT
>TRBD1|TRBV5-8|-|TRBJ1-6
CASSLNRGGNSPLHF
TGTGCCAGCAGCTTAAACAGGGGTGGGAATTCACCCCTCCACTTT
>TRBD2|TRBV7-9|-|TRBJ2-2
CASSPAGTSGSGELFF
TGTGCCAGCAGCCCCGCCGGGACTAGCGGTTCCGGGGAGCTGTTTTTT
>-|TRBV7-3|-|TRBJ2-2
CASAVGGLNTGELFF
TGTGCCAGCGCGGTGGGGGGGCTAAACACCGGGGAGCTGTTTTTT
>TRBD1|TRBV7-8|-|TRBJ1-6
CASSSGTGVFRNSPLHF
TGTGCCAGCAGCTCCGGGACAGGGGTGTTTCGTAATTCACCCCTCCACTTT
>-|TRBV9|-|TRBJ2-7
CASSVNAGDEQYF
TGTGCCAGCAGCGTAAACGCAGGGGACGAGCAGTACTTC
>TRBD1|TRBV25-1|-|TRBJ2-3
CASSPGQGADTQYF
TGTGCCAGCTCCCCGGGACAGGGTGCAGATACGCAGTATTTT
>-|TRBV30|-|TRBJ2-7
CAWNPRSSEQYF
TGTGCCTGGAACCCCAGATCTAGCGAGCAGTACTTC
>-|TRBV7-8|-|TRBJ2-3
CASEGDTQYF
TGTGCCAGCGAGGGCGATACGCAGTATTTT
>-|TRBV11-2|-|TRBJ1-3
CASTLARALSGNTIYF
TGTGCCAGCACCCTAGCGAGGGCGCTCTCTGGAAACACCATATATTTT
>TRBD2|TRBV5-1|-|TRBJ2-7
CASSLGTSGRVYEQYF
TGCGCCAGCAGCTTGGGGACTAGCGGGAGGGTATACGAGCAGTACTTC
>TRBD1|TRBV7-6|-|TRBJ2-7
CASSLGQGAEQYF
TGTGCCAGCAGCTTGGGACAGGGTGCCGAGCAGTACTTC
>-|TRBV7-2|-|TRBJ2-3
CASSLGGHPQDTQYF
TGTGCCAGCAGCTTAGGTGGCCACCCACAGGATACGCAGTATTTT
>TRBD1|TRBV7-9|-|TRBJ1-1
CASSLLTGFTDTEAFF
TGTGCCAGCAGCTTGCTGACAGGGTTTACAGACACTGAAGCTTTCTTT
>-|TRBV5-1|once|TRBJ2-3
CASSLDTNTQYF
TGCGCCAGCAGCTTGGACACAAATACGCAGTATTTT
>TRBD2|TRBV4-3|once|TRBJ2-1
CASSQDAVRLAGWNEQFF
TGCGCCAGCAGCCAAGATGCGGTTAGACTAGCGGGGTGGAATGAGCAGTTCTTC
>-|TRBV4-2|-|TRBJ2-1
CASSQAPGLTAEQFF
TGTGCCAGCAGCCAAGCTCCAGGACTCACGGCTGAGCAGTTCTTC
>-|TRBV7-9|-|TRBJ1-6
CASSRDRSSYNSPLHF
TGTGCCAGCAGTCGAGACAGGAGCTCCTATAATTCACCCCTCCACTTT
>-|TRBV4-2|-|TRBJ1-2
CASSQEGQGYGYTF
TGTGCCAGCAGCCAAGAAGGGCAGGGCTATGGCTACACCTTC
>TRBD2|TRBV19|-|TRBJ2-3
CASSIAGSGGTDTQYF
TGTGCCAGTAGTATAGCTGGTAGCGGGGGCACAGATACGCAGTATTTT
>TRBD2|TRBV11-1|-|TRBJ2-1
CASSLWVGGQYNEQFF
TGTGCCAGCAGCTTATGGGTGGGAGGGCAATACAATGAGCAGTTCTTC
>TRBD1|TRBV7-8|-|TRBJ1-1
CASSRETGVRDTEAFF
TGTGCCAGCAGCCGAGAAACAGGGGTTCGGGACACTGAAGCTTTCTTT
>-|TRBV29-1|-|TRBJ1-1
CSVRGQMNTEAFF
TGCAGCGTTAGAGGACAAATGAACACTGAAGCTTTCTTT
>-|TRBV23-1|-|TRBJ1-5
CASSQITWTVPSNQPQHF
TGCGCCAGCAGTCAAATAACTTGGACAGTCCCTAGCAATCAGCCCCAGCATTTT
>-|TRBV2|-|TRBJ2-5
CASRSRGGTQYF
TGTGCCAGCAGGTCCCGAGGAGGGACCCAGTACTTC
>-|TRBV9|-|TRBJ2-3
CASSVGGQGKDTQYF
TGTGCCAGCAGCGTAGGAGGCCAGGGTAAAGATACGCAGTATTTT
>TRBD2|TRBV23-1|-|TRBJ2-2
CASSLQGLAGGSTGELFF
TGCGCCAGCAGTCTGCAGGGCCTAGCGGGAGGGAGCACCGGGGAGCTGTTTTTT
>TRBD1|TRBV6-1|-|TRBJ1-6
CASSRQGPNSLHF
TGTGCCAGCAGTCGACAGGGACCCAACTCTCTCCACTTT
>-|TRBV5-5|-|TRBJ1-2
CASSSLPDRRANYGYTF
TGTGCCAGCAGCTCCCTACCCGACAGGCGAGCTAACTATGGCTACACCTTC
>-|TRBV7-9|-|TRBJ1-1
CASSLDGGVKAEAFF
TGTGCCAGCAGCTTAGACGGCGGGGTGAAGGCTGAAGCTTTCTTT
>-|TRBV4-2|-|TRBJ1-1
CASSQDAGNTEAFF
TGTGCCAGCAGCCAAGACGCGGGAAACACTGAAGCTTTCTTT
>-|TRBV11-3|-|TRBJ2-3
CASSSRDSQDTQYF
TGTGCCAGCAGTTCCCGCGACTCGCAGGATACGCAGTATTTT
>TRBD1|TRBV5-8|-|TRBJ1-5
CASSPGQDQPQHF
TGTGCCAGCAGCCCGGGACAGGATCAGCCCCAGCATTTT